Below are 11 T cell receptor beta chains sequenced from a single sample in a study of CD8 T cells in Susac syndrome. Reverse transcription of roughly 0.5 to 1 ug RNA was performed with random hexamers. MiXCR, applied by TCRdb to the immunoSEQ multiplex PCR reads, yields one record per CDR3 protein. This sample has under 550,000 distinct CDR3 sequences, with around 83% found just once. The sample comprised CD8+ T cells from PBMCs. The source of these receptors is a human donor with multiple sclerosis.

The chain carries TRBV6-1 and TRBJ1-1; 11 nucleotides align to TRBD1. J gave up 4 bases and V 0 bases, and 1 base lay outside the gene matches. CDR1 MNHNS and CDR2 SASEGT come from the germline V gene. This CDR3 region has 15 residues. The CDR3 is CASSEAGTGGTEAFF. CDR3 in DNA: TGTGCCAGCAGTGAAGCCGGGACAGGGGGCACTGAAGCTTTCTTT.

The rearrangement joins TRBV28 to TRBJ1-1; D perhaps matches TRBD1 (5 bases). Between the trimmed V and J ends, which lost 8 bases and 7 bases, there was a span of 8 bases. The CDR3 sequence is 10 residues long. The germline gives CDR1 MDHEN, CDR2 SYDVKM. CDR3 sequence reads: CASGAIEAFF. DNA for the CDR3: TGTGCCAGCGGGGCCATTGAAGCTTTCTTT.

The rearrangement uses TRBV4-1 and TRBJ1-3; the D gene is possibly TRBD1 (5 bases). V was pared by 3 bases and J by 0 bases, with 12 bases between. The CDR3 has 16 residues. Germline V gives CDR1 MGHRA, CDR2 YSYEKL. CDR3 sequence (DNA): TGCGCCAGCAGCCACCTGGGACTGTCCTCTGGAAACACCATATATTTT. Its protein product is CASSHLGLSSGNTIYF.

V usage is TRBV7-9 and J usage is TRBJ2-2, with TRBD1 identical over 8 bases. CDR3 length: 16 residues. V dropped 1 base and J dropped 4; count of bases not matched to a gene: 5. CDR1 and CDR2 from the germline V gene are SEHNR and FQNEAQ (reference sequence). The CDR3 bases are TGTGCCAGCAGCTTAGTTGGCAGGGGGCCCACCGGGGAGCTGTTTTTT. It is translated as CASSLVGRGPTGELFF. Supplemented by reference TRBV7-9 and TRBJ2-2, the full variable domain reads DTGVSQNPRHKITKRGQNVTFRCDPISEHNRLYWYRQTLGQGPEFLTYFQNEAQLEKSRLLSDRFSAERPKGSFSTLEIQRTEQGDSAMYLCASSLVGRGPTGELFFGEGSRLTVL.

This chain joins TRBV9 and TRBJ2-5; TRBD1 matches at 7 bases. With 4 bases clipped from V and 2 bases from J, the junction kept 8 bases outside the gene matches. Germline CDR1 reads SGDLS; CDR2 reads YYNGEE. The CDR3 totals 15 residues. CDR3 in amino acids: CASSLLGQTQETQYF. The CDR3 DNA sequence: TGTGCCAGCAGCCTATTGGGACAGACTCAAGAGACCCAGTACTTC.

The rearrangement joins TRBV7-9 to TRBJ2-7, with 9 bases lining up with TRBD1. Germline CDR1 is SEHNR and CDR2 is FQNEAQ (reference sequence). V lost 2 bases and J lost 2; bases outside the gene matches: 7. The CDR3 is 16 amino acids. The CDR3 loop reads CASSLPSTGGPYEQYF. CDR3 nucleotides: TGTGCCAGCAGCTTACCGTCGACAGGGGGACCCTACGAGCAGTACTTC.

The V call is TRBV27, the J call TRBJ2-7; a possible D gene is TRBD2 (5 bases). The CDR3 length is 18 residues. Germline V gene lookup returns CDR1 MNHEY and CDR2 SMNVEV (reference sequence). The V and J ends lost 0 bases and 4 bases respectively, with 22 bases between them. CDR3 sequence (DNA): TGTGCCAGCAGTTTATCCCAAGCGACGGCGGGTCCTGCGTACGAGCAGTACTTC. This codes for CASSLSQATAGPAYEQYF.

The V and J genes are TRBV30 and TRBJ2-1; 7 positions match TRBD2. Germline V gene lookup returns CDR1 GTSNPN and CDR2 SVGIG (reference sequence). The CDR3 length is 12 residues. The J segment lost 7 bases and the V segment lost 3 bases, leaving 3 bases of the junction unmatched. The CDR3 DNA sequence: TGTGCCTGGAGACTAGCGCCTAATGAGCAGTTCTTC. This gives the protein CAWRLAPNEQFF.

The chain uses TRBV9 and TRBJ2-7, with D possibly matching TRBD1 (5 bases). Germline loops: CDR1 SGDLS, CDR2 YYNGEE. Between the trimmed V and J ends, which lost 0 bases and 6 bases, there was a span of 13 bases. The length of the CDR3 is 14 residues. The chain's CDR3 is CASSVAGPTGEQYF. For the CDR3, the DNA is TGTGCCAGCAGCGTAGCAGGGCCAACGGGCGAGCAGTACTTC.

This chain connects TRBV30 to TRBJ2-1; TRBD2 is a possible D gene (6 bases). Trimming stripped 3 bases from V and 8 bases from J, with 17 bases between. Germline V CDR1 and CDR2: GTSNPN, SVGIG (reference sequence). The CDR3 is made up of 14 amino acids. This chain's CDR3 is CAWRWRVLRDEQFF. The CDR3 region has the DNA TGTGCCTGGAGATGGAGGGTCCTCAGGGATGAGCAGTTCTTC.

V gene TRBV5-6 combines with J gene TRBJ1-1, with a tentative D call TRBD1 (6 bases). This CDR3 has 13 amino acids. Germline CDR1 is SGHDT and CDR2 is YYEEEE. V gave up 4 bases and J gave up 4 bases, with 11 bases separating them. CDR3 coding DNA: TGTGCCAGCAGCCGCGGAGGGGGCACTGAAGCTTTCTTT. Its protein is CASSRGGGTEAFF.